This TCR beta chain is drawn from a study of T cells after somatic rescue of genetic block. This CDR3 spans 16 amino acids. The J segment lost 0 bases and the V segment lost 4 bases, leaving 5 bases of the junction unmatched. From germline, CDR1 is SGHTA and CDR2 FQGNSA. Clones were sequenced by immunoSEQ multiplex PCR, and TCRdb holds only the in-frame ones, with some missing. The sample lists around 52,000 clones, 90% to 96% occurring once. The V gene is TRBV7-2, the J gene TRBJ2-1; 8 nucleotides match TRBD2. This receptor was obtained from a child under two years old. The sequenced sample consisted of peripheral blood mononuclear cells (PBMCs). The CDR3 nucleotides read TGTGCCAGCAGCTATTCCGGGACTAGCTCCTACAATGAGCAGTTCTTC. Protein sequence: CASSYSGTSSYNEQFF.